This entry features one T cell receptor (beta chain) sequence. This sample is part of a study of blood T cell repertoires in COVID-19. Study-level background: The analysed material was cDNA or gDNA that came from T cells, B-cell-depleted T cells, or PBMCs.

In the authors' workflow: Reference gene primer amplification in the assay estimated nucleated cell counts. Clones were read by immunoSEQ multiplex PCR, and TCRdb kept only the in-frame ones, dropping some. For V, J and clone size, that table is used; D and trimming come from the DNA. The sample gives approximately 250,000 clones, around nine tenths of which show up once; roughly 10% is in the top ten. The CDR3 is made up of 15 amino acids. CDR1 is MDHEN, CDR2 SYDVKM, per germline. The germline V and J ends were trimmed by 2 bases and 1 base, with 9 bases remaining between them. Those enrolled in Seattle joined during active infection and were followed longitudinally afterward.

Sequenced material: peripheral blood. The sequence was collected from a woman in her 70s with COVID-19, enrolled during active disease. This chain links TRBV28 with TRBJ2-1; D is possibly TRBD2 (6 bases). In DNA form, the CDR3 reads TGTGCCAGCAGTTTAGAGGGAGGTTCCTACAATGAGCAGTTCTTC. Translating it yields CASSLEGGSYNEQFF. The whole variable domain, remainder taken from reference TRBV28 and TRBJ2-1, is DVKVTQSSRYLVKRTGEKVFLECVQDMDHENMFWYRQDPGLGLRLIYFSYDVKMKEKGDIPEGYSVSREKKERFSLILESASTNQTSMYLCASSLEGGSYNEQFFGPGTRLTVL.